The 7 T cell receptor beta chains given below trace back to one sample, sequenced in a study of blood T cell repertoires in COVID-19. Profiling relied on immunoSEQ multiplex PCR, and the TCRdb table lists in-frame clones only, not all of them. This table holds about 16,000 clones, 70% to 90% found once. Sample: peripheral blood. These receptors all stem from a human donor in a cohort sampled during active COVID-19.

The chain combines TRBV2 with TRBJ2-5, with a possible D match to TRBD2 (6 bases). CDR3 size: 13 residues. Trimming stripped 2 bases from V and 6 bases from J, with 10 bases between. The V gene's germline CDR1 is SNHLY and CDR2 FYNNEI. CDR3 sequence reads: CASSENREKTQYF. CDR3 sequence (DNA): TGTGCCAGCAGTGAAAACCGGGAGAAGACCCAGTACTTC.

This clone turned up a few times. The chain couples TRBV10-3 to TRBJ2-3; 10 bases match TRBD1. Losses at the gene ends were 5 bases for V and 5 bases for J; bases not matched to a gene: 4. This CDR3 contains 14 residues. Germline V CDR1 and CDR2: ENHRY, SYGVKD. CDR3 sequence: CAISTGQGGDTQYF. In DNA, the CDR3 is TGTGCCATCAGTACTGGACAGGGGGGAGATACGCAGTATTTT.

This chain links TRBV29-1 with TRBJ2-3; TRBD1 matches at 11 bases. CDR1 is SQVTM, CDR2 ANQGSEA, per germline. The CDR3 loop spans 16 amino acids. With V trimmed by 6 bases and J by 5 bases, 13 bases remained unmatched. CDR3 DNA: TGCAGCGTCAACCCGTTGGACAGGGGGCAGGGAGATACGCAGTATTTT. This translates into CSVNPLDRGQGDTQYF.

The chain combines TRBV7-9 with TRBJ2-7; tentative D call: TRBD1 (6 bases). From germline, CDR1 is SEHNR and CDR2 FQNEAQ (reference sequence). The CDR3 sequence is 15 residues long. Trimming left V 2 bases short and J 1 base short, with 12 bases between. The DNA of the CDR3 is TGTGCCAGCAGCTTAACGAGCGACAGGTCCTACGAGCAGTACTTC. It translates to CASSLTSDRSYEQYF.

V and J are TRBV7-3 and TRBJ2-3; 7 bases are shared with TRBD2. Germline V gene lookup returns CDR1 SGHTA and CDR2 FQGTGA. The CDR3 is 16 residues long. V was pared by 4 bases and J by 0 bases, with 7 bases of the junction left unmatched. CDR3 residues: CASSSIAGPSTDTQYF. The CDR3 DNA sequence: TGTGCCAGCAGCTCCATAGCGGGCCCTAGCACAGATACGCAGTATTTT. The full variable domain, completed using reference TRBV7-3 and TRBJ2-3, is GAGVSQTPSNKVTEKGKYVELRCDPISGHTALYWYRQSLGQGPEFLIYFQGTGAADDSGLPNDRFFAVRPEGSVSTLKIQRTERGDSAVYLCASSSIAGPSTDTQYFGPGTRLTVL.

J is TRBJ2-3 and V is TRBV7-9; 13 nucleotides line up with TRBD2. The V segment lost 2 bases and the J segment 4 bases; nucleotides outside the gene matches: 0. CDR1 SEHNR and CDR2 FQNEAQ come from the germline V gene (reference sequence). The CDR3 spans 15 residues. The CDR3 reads CASSLTSGGADTQYF. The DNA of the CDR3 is TGTGCCAGCAGCTTAACTAGCGGGGGGGCAGATACGCAGTATTTT.

CDR3 residues: CASSDGGQETQYF. Here the CDR3 DNA reads TGTGCCAGCAGTGACGGGGGCCAAGAGACCCAGTACTTC. The rearrangement links TRBV2 to TRBJ2-5; a possible D gene is TRBD2 (6 bases). V lost 3 bases, J lost 1 base, and 6 bases lay in between. Germline CDR1 SNHLY, CDR2 FYNNEI. The CDR3 runs to 13 residues.